The sequence of this T cell receptor (beta chain) was determined in a study of PD-1 blockade in classical Hodgkin lymphoma. Broader study findings: The repertoire differences lack a defined cause, possibly disease activity or prior therapy. Some patients started nivolumab under 1 year after ASCT, and they were excluded. It was CD4+ TCR diversity, not CD8+, that rose significantly by C4D1.

Trimming cost V 4 bases and J 1 base, with 11 bases left between them. Looked up from germline, CDR1 is SGHNT and CDR2 is YYREEE (reference sequence). This CDR3 region has 14 residues. Sequenced by immunoSEQ multiplex PCR; TCRdb stores in-frame clones only, minus some. This sample has more than 50,000 clones, with around 90% found just once. Of note for this clone: Its cognate antigen is unknown.

Relapse was seen in all patients after autologous stem cell transplantation, and brentuximab vedotin exposure was variable. Patients had relapsed/refractory classical Hodgkin lymphoma with complete response, partial response or progressive disease as best response. The material was peripheral blood mononuclear cells (PBMCs), obtained at baseline. V gene TRBV5-4 combines with J gene TRBJ1-1; the D gene is possibly TRBD1 (6 bases). The TCR originated in a human donor with classical Hodgkin lymphoma. CDR3 DNA sequence: TGTGCCAGCAGCATCCGGGACAAGAACACTGAAGCTTTCTTT. This translates into CASSIRDKNTEAFF.